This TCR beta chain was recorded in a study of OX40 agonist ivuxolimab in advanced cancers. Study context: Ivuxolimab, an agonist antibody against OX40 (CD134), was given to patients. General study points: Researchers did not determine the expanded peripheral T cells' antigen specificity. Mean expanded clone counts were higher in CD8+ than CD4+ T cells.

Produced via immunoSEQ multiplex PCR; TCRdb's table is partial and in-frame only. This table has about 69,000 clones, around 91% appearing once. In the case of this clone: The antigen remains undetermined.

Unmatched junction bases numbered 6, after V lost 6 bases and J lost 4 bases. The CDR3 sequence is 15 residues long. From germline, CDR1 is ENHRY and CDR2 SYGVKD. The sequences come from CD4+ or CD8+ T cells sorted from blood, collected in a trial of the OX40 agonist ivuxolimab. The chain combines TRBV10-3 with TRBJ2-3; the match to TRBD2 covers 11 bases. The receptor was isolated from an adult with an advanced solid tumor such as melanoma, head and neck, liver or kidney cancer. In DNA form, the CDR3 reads TGTGCCATCAGCCTCGGGACTAGCGGAGCAGATACGCAGTATTTT. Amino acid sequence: CAISLGTSGADTQYF.